This T cell receptor beta chain was retrieved from a study of cytomegalovirus exposure and HLA in healthy donors. Generated by immunoSEQ multiplex PCR, the TCRdb table keeps only in-frame clones and is missing some. The data contain roughly 65,000 clones, about 91% of them seen just once; the ten biggest clones take up about 5.4%. Sequenced material: PBMCs. The receptor was derived from a young man in good health and CMV-seropositive.

The DNA for the CDR3 is TGTGCCAGCAGTGAGGGGCCCGGCGGAAATGAGCAGTTCTTC. Translating it yields CASSEGPGGNEQFF. The chain recombines TRBV2 with TRBJ2-1, with D tentatively TRBD1 (5 bases). This CDR3 has 14 amino acids. Germline assignment: CDR1 SNHLY and CDR2 FYNNEI. Trimming removed 3 bases from V and 7 bases from J, with 13 bases in between.